Below are 2 T cell receptor beta chains sequenced from a single sample in a study of OX40 agonist ivuxolimab in advanced cancers. Some clones are missing from TCRdb's copy, which holds only in-frame ones; the method was immunoSEQ multiplex PCR. The sample holds about 120,000 clones, more than 80% seen once. The specimen was CD4+ or CD8+ T cells sorted from blood, collected in a trial of the OX40 agonist ivuxolimab. The receptor source for this set is an adult with an advanced solid tumor such as melanoma, head and neck, liver or kidney cancer.

The chain combines TRBV29-1 with TRBJ2-7, with TRBD1 as a possible D gene (6 bases). In germline, CDR1 is SQVTM, CDR2 ANQGSEA. The V gene lost 7 bases and the J gene lost 5 bases, with 18 bases spanning the gap. The CDR3 length is 13 residues. CDR3 in amino acids: CSGGTGTGNEQYF. DNA of the CDR3: TGCAGCGGTGGTACAGGGACGGGAAACGAGCAGTACTTC.

The chain employs TRBV7-9 and TRBJ2-5, with D unclear. Germline V gene lookup returns CDR1 SEHNR and CDR2 FQNEAQ (reference sequence). V was pared by 2 bases and J by 3 bases, with 7 bases between. The CDR3 length is 13 residues. In DNA form, the CDR3 reads TGTGCCAGCAGCTTAATTACCGAAGAGACCCAGTACTTC. This translates into CASSLITEETQYF.